Shown below are 13 T cell receptor beta chains from a single sample sequenced in a study of beta chain features in type 1 diabetes. The sequenced template was cDNA made from the entire isolated RNA. Method: immunoSEQ multiplex PCR; TCRdb's copy keeps in-frame clones and lacks some. The sample contains about 620,000 clones, about 14% of which appear only once. The sequenced material came from naive CD4+ T cells from blood. Receptors originate from a man younger than 30 in good health.

The chain has TRBV7-2 and TRBJ1-5; TRBD1 might be the D (5 bases). The CDR3 covers 13 residues. With 4 bases removed from V and 5 bases from J, the gap between germline ends came to 9 bases. CDR1 is SGHTA and CDR2 is FQGNSA in the germline V gene. The CDR3 bases are TGTGCCAGCAGCTCCAGGGTTGATCAGCCCCAGCATTTT. Protein sequence: CASSSRVDQPQHF.

This sequence joins TRBV15 and TRBJ2-7; 10 nucleotides match TRBD1. Trimming cost V 3 bases and J 3 bases; bases outside gene matches: 8. The CDR3 is 16 residues long. Germline V CDR1 and CDR2: LNHNV, YYDKDF (reference sequence). The DNA of the CDR3 is TGTGCCACCAGCAGGGGGGAGGGACAGGGGCACTACGAGCAGTACTTC. Translated: CATSRGEGQGHYEQYF.

This clone was seen only a few times. The chain is built from TRBV7-9 and TRBJ1-6; D unclear. V was pared by 3 bases and J by 3 bases, with 9 bases between. Germline-derived CDR1 and CDR2 are SEHNR and FQNEAQ (reference sequence). This CDR3 has 15 residues. Written as DNA, the CDR3 is TGTGCCAGCAGCTTCTGGGAAAACTATAATTCACCCCTCCACTTT. Protein sequence: CASSFWENYNSPLHF. Combining the CDR3 with reference TRBV7-9 and TRBJ1-6 gives the whole variable domain DTGVSQNPRHKITKRGQNVTFRCDPISEHNRLYWYRQTLGQGPEFLTYFQNEAQLEKSRLLSDRFSAERPKGSFSTLEIQRTEQGDSAMYLCASSFWENYNSPLHFGNGTRLTVT.

This clone was found a few times. The genes are TRBV11-2 and TRBJ2-1, with 13 bases identical to TRBD2. The CDR3 has 15 residues. V lost 6 bases, J lost 8 bases, and 7 bases stayed unmatched. CDR1 is SGHAT, CDR2 FQNNGV, per germline. CDR3: CASRRTSGRVHEQFF. CDR3 DNA: TGTGCCAGCAGGAGAACTAGCGGGAGGGTCCATGAGCAGTTCTTC.

The chain employs TRBV29-1 and TRBJ2-5; TRBD2 matches 13 bases. Germline loops: CDR1 SQVTM, CDR2 ANQGSEA. CDR3 length equals 14 residues. V shed 4 bases, J shed 11 bases, and the junction held 10 bases outside the gene matches. The CDR3 bases are TGCAGCGTTGGGACTAGCGGGGGTGTAAGGGAGCAGTACTTC. Translating gives CSVGTSGGVREQYF.

The V gene is TRBV4-3, the J gene TRBJ2-7; tentatively, D is TRBD1 or TRBD2 (6 bases each). The germline V gene has CDR1 LGHNA and CDR2 YSLEER. There are 15 residues in the CDR3. Trimming left V 5 bases short and J 1 base short, with 15 bases between. Here the CDR3 reads CASSSGRGVSYEQYF. The DNA for the CDR3 is TGCGCCAGCAGCTCGGGTAGGGGGGTTTCCTACGAGCAGTACTTC.

The chain is built from TRBV6-6 and TRBJ2-7; 7 bases map to TRBD1. In germline, CDR1 is MNHNY, CDR2 SVGAGI (reference sequence). The length of the CDR3 is 13 residues. Trimming took 6 bases from V and 0 from J; bases not matched to a gene: 2. DNA for the CDR3: TGTGCCAGCAGCCCAGGGGGCTCCTACGAGCAGTACTTC. Residues: CASSPGGSYEQYF.

This chain joins TRBV11-3 and TRBJ2-1; 11 bases line up with TRBD2. Germline V CDR1 and CDR2: SGHNT, YENEEA. The V and J ends lost 0 bases and 0 bases, in that order; junction bases with no gene match: 4. This CDR3 contains 18 residues. CDR3: CASSLDGTSGYSYNEQFF. In DNA form, the CDR3 reads TGTGCCAGCAGCTTAGATGGGACTAGCGGATACTCCTACAATGAGCAGTTCTTC.

CDR3 sequence (DNA): TGTGCCAGCAGTGGGCAGGGGGGCCATCAGCCCCAGCATTTT. It translates to CASSGQGGHQPQHF. The chain carries TRBV7-2 and TRBJ1-5, with 7 bases that match TRBD1. This CDR3 has 14 residues. Germline CDR1 SGHTA, CDR2 FQGNSA. The J segment lost 5 bases and the V segment lost 6 bases, leaving 7 bases of the junction unmatched.

Only a few counts were recorded for this clone. The rearrangement uses TRBV7-9 and TRBJ2-5; D is ambiguous. Trimming left V 3 bases short and J 1 base short, with 3 bases between. The CDR3 extends over 12 amino acids. From germline, CDR1 is SEHNR and CDR2 FQNEAQ (reference sequence). CDR3 sequence: CASSFSQETQYF. The CDR3 coding sequence is TGTGCCAGCAGCTTTAGCCAAGAGACCCAGTACTTC.

This clone was detected only a few times. V is TRBV5-1 and J is TRBJ1-1; D is unclear. CDR1 is SGHRS and CDR2 is YFSETQ in the germline V gene. V was clipped by 3 bases and J by 1 base, with 10 bases between them. The CDR3 has 14 amino acids. The CDR3 sequence: CASSSGNRNTEAFF. CDR3 DNA sequence: TGCGCCAGCAGCTCCGGAAACAGGAACACTGAAGCTTTCTTT.

This chain joins TRBV18 and TRBJ1-3; D uncertain. Germline V gives CDR1 KGHSH, CDR2 LQKENI. V was cut by 6 bases and J by 8 bases, with 11 bases left in between. The CDR3 contains 12 residues. As DNA, the CDR3 is TGTGCCAGCTCGCCTTCGGTTGACACCATATATTTT. It translates to CASSPSVDTIYF. Based on the CDR3 plus reference TRBV18 and TRBJ1-3, the full variable domain is NAGVMQNPRHLVRRRGQEARLRCSPMKGHSHVYWYRQLPEEGLKFMVYLQKENIIDESGMPKERFSAEFPKEGPSILRIQQVVRGDSAAYFCASSPSVDTIYFGEGSWLTVV.

V usage is TRBV11-2 and J usage is TRBJ2-4, with unresolved D. This CDR3 comprises 14 residues. Germline CDR1 reads SGHAT; CDR2 reads FQNNGV. The V and J ends lost 5 bases and 0 bases respectively, with 8 bases between them. This CDR3 is CASSPRRAKNIQYF. For the CDR3, the DNA is TGTGCCAGCAGCCCTAGAAGAGCCAAAAACATTCAGTACTTC.